This T cell receptor (beta chain) was identified during a study of blood T cell repertoires in COVID-19. Living in 25 or so US areas, the participants were between about 18 and 95 years of age. Cohorts were based on clinical histories the participants reported. All recovered Cohort 3 donors got two negative PCRs, got clearance, or saw symptom resolution. The CDR3 has 14 residues. V was cut by 5 bases and J by 3 bases, with 11 bases left in between. Looked up from germline, CDR1 is MDHEN and CDR2 is SYDVKM. Measured with immunoSEQ multiplex PCR; TCRdb has only the in-frame clones, and not every one. This sample has a few hundred thousand clones, with approximately 85% found just once.

This TCR was recovered from a woman in her twenties or thirties who had recovered from COVID-19. This rearrangement joins TRBV28 to TRBJ1-5; D is perhaps TRBD1 (5 bases). What was sequenced was PBMCs or T cells enriched from blood (not recorded which). The CDR3 loop is CASSPPDINQPQHF. CDR3 in DNA: TGTGCCAGCAGTCCCCCGGACATCAATCAGCCCCAGCATTTT.